The T cell receptor (beta chain) under discussion was sequenced for a study of Graves' ophthalmopathy and Graves' hyperthyroidism. Whole-study results and caveats: Also, most clonotypes expanded in the thyroid above 0.001 frequency appeared in blood.

The CDR3 is 15 amino acids. V lost 6 bases, J lost 4 bases, and 16 bases lay in between. CDR1 is SEHNR and CDR2 is FQNEAQ in the germline V gene (reference sequence). This clonotype was found a few times. What it binds is not known. The authors diagnosed from clinical symptoms, serum thyroxine, TRAb, thyroid ultrasound and orbital computed tomography. TCR beta CDR3 regions were amplified from RNA transcripts. HTBI primers served in a first-round RT-PCR, which a second-round multiplex PCR followed. TCRdb reprocessed the multiplex PCR reads with MiXCR, giving one entry per CDR3 protein. The sample carries 650,000 to 900,000 distinct CDR3 sequences, 35% to 50% recorded once.

The clonotype originates from an adult man with Graves' ophthalmopathy. The sequenced material came from peripheral blood. J is TRBJ1-5 and V is TRBV7-9; weak D call: TRBD1 (5 bases). The CDR3 protein is CASSPGSKGNQPQHF. The CDR3 DNA follows: TGTGCCAGCAGTCCGGGCTCCAAGGGGAATCAGCCCCAGCATTTT.